This T cell receptor beta chain was sequenced in a study of CD8 T cells in Susac syndrome. To note about this clonotype: One junction end does not reproduce the germline sequence, and a read error may be involved.

The germline V gene encodes CDR1 MGHRA and CDR2 YSYEKL. The CDR3 length is 14 residues. Negative isolation was used for CD8+ and CD4+ T cells, and FACS enrichment was applied to TEMRA cells. Reverse transcription of about 0.5 to 1 ug RNA used random hexamers. Each CDR3 protein gets one entry after TCRdb re-called the immunoSEQ multiplex PCR reads with MiXCR. The table lists about 400,000 distinct CDR3 sequences, approximately 89% of them singletons, with about 0.12% in the top ten. The V call is TRBV4-1, the J call TRBJ1-1; TRBD1 matches 8 bases. Sequenced input: CD8+ T cells from PBMCs. The TCR comes from a human donor with multiple sclerosis. The CDR3 protein is CASSQVTGGTEAFF. The CDR3 nucleotides read TGTGCCAGCAGCCAGGTTACAGGGGGCACTGAAGCTTTCTTT.